The next 17 T cell receptor beta chains were all read from a single sample in a study of Ad26.COV2.S vaccination and SARS-CoV-2 variants. Regarding treatment: about 20 received Ad26.COV2.S at low or high dose, single or two shots; a few received placebo; per-sample allocation not given. Samples analyzed were those drawn on day 63 after the first vaccine or placebo injection. Using immunoSEQ multiplex PCR, the repertoire was profiled, and TCRdb retains in-frame clones only, with some absent. Among 380,000 or so clones listed, around 89% were seen once. The sequenced sample was peripheral blood, obtained in a trial of Ad26.COV2.S vaccine versus placebo. These receptors came from a person aged 18-65 years who received the Ad26.COV2.S COVID-19 vaccine or a placebo.

The chain links TRBV7-9 to TRBJ2-1; possible D gene TRBD1, 6 bases. Germline V gene sequence: CDR1 SEHNR, CDR2 FQNEAQ (reference sequence). This CDR3 comprises 15 residues. Trimming took off 1 base at V and 4 bases at J, with 11 bases between the two ends. This CDR3 reads CASSLDQGSYNEQFF. The CDR3 coding sequence is TGTGCCAGCAGCTTAGACCAGGGGAGTTACAATGAGCAGTTCTTC.

This chain links TRBV6-6 with TRBJ1-2; D not resolved. Between the trimmed V and J ends, which lost 8 bases and 4 bases, there was a span of 14 bases. The CDR3 is 13 amino acids. Germline-derived CDR1 and CDR2 are MNHNY and SVGAGI (reference sequence). The CDR3 loop is CASQEGLSYGYTF. Here the CDR3 DNA reads TGTGCCAGCCAAGAAGGGCTCAGCTATGGCTACACCTTC.

The chain carries TRBV28 and TRBJ1-5, with a tentative D call TRBD1 (6 bases). V was cut by 3 bases and J by 3 bases, with 9 bases left in between. From germline, CDR1 is MDHEN and CDR2 SYDVKM. The CDR3 extends over 14 amino acids. The CDR3 loop is CASSLGGLNQPQHF. The CDR3 DNA sequence: TGTGCCAGCAGTTTGGGGGGGCTCAATCAGCCCCAGCATTTT.

This chain connects TRBV24-1 to TRBJ2-2; D is possibly TRBD2 (6 bases). Germline CDR1 is KGHDR and CDR2 is SFDVKD. The V and J ends lost 6 bases and 4 bases respectively, with 20 bases between them. This CDR3 spans 17 amino acids. In DNA form, the CDR3 reads TGTGCCACCAGTCCTGAAACTCGACTAGTGAGCACCGGGGAGCTGTTTTTT. Translation gives CATSPETRLVSTGELFF.

The rearrangement uses TRBV7-2 and TRBJ1-4, with 7 bases fitting TRBD1. Germline V gene sequence: CDR1 SGHTA, CDR2 FQGNSA. The CDR3 covers 14 residues. V was clipped by 6 bases and J by 8 bases; unmatched bases: 9. The CDR3 spells CASSRQDRLEKLFF. In nucleotides, the CDR3 is TGTGCCAGCAGTAGACAGGACAGGCTAGAAAAACTGTTTTTT.

V and J are TRBV1 and TRBJ2-4; TRBD1 is the table's D call and was not checked against the DNA. TRBV1 is described as a pseudogene. This CDR3 has 16 residues. The CDR3 protein is CTSSYLDRKAKNIQYF. The CDR3 DNA follows: TGCACCAGCAGCTACTTGGACAGAAAAGCCAAAAACATTCAGTACTTC.

J is TRBJ1-5 and V is TRBV5-4; D unresolved. V was cut by 0 bases and J by 0 bases, with 7 bases left in between. Germline V gene lookup returns CDR1 SGHNT and CDR2 YYREEE (reference sequence). The CDR3 is made up of 15 amino acids. The CDR3 sequence: CASSLGPDSNQPQHF. CDR3 coding DNA: TGTGCCAGCAGCTTGGGGCCGGATAGCAATCAGCCCCAGCATTTT.

This clone is a singleton in its sample. The V and J genes are TRBV29-1 and TRBJ2-5; the match to TRBD1 covers 10 bases. V gave up 3 bases and J gave up 5 bases; unmatched junction bases: 12. Germline-derived CDR1 and CDR2 are SQVTM and ANQGSEA. CDR3 length equals 16 residues. Here the CDR3 reads CSVEMDLTGGWETQYF. The CDR3 coding sequence is TGCAGCGTTGAGATGGATCTGACAGGGGGCTGGGAGACCCAGTACTTC.

The chain has TRBV5-1 and TRBJ2-1; TRBD1 agrees at 9 bases. This CDR3 has 15 amino acids. V shed 5 bases, J shed 4 bases, and the junction held 7 bases outside the gene matches. Germline V gene data show CDR1 as SGHRS and CDR2 as YFSETQ. CDR3 residues: CASRPGQGRYNEQFF. CDR3 nucleotides: TGCGCCAGCAGACCCGGACAGGGGAGGTACAATGAGCAGTTCTTC.

CDR3 region: CASSIWRANYGYTF. The DNA for the CDR3 is TGTGCCAGTAGTATTTGGAGAGCTAACTATGGCTACACCTTC. This chain uses TRBV19 with TRBJ1-2, with D unclear. With 3 bases removed from V and 0 bases from J, the gap between germline ends came to 8 bases. There are 14 residues in the CDR3. The V gene's germline CDR1 is LNHDA and CDR2 SQIVND (reference sequence). Looking up the rest from reference TRBV19 and TRBJ1-2 gives the full variable domain: DGGITQSPKYLFRKEGQNVTLSCEQNLNHDAMYWYRQDPGQGLRLIYYSQIVNDFQKGDIAEGYSVSREKKESFPLTVTSAQKNPTAFYLCASSIWRANYGYTFGSGTRLTVV.

CDR3 sequence reads: CASSQPGTASYEQYF. The CDR3 DNA follows: TGCGCCAGCAGCCAACCCGGGACAGCGTCCTACGAGCAGTACTTC. The chain has TRBV4-1 and TRBJ2-7; 7 positions match TRBD1. The ends lost 2 bases at V and 1 base at J; junction bases unmatched: 5. The CDR3 has 15 residues. Germline V gene lookup returns CDR1 MGHRA and CDR2 YSYEKL.

The V call is TRBV7-9, the J call TRBJ1-2; 8 positions agree with TRBD1. Germline-derived CDR1 and CDR2 are SEHNR and FQNEAQ (reference sequence). The length of the CDR3 is 14 residues. The trim removed 2 bases at V and 3 bases at J, leaving 2 bases unmatched. Written as DNA, the CDR3 is TGTGCCAGCAGCTTAAAGACAGGGGACTATGGCTACACCTTC. Encoded protein: CASSLKTGDYGYTF. Together with reference TRBV7-9 and TRBJ1-2, the CDR3 gives the full variable domain: DTGVSQNPRHKITKRGQNVTFRCDPISEHNRLYWYRQTLGQGPEFLTYFQNEAQLEKSRLLSDRFSAERPKGSFSTLEIQRTEQGDSAMYLCASSLKTGDYGYTFGSGTRLTVV.

The J gene is TRBJ1-1, the V gene TRBV28; the D gene is possibly TRBD1 (5 bases). The CDR3 sequence is 14 residues long. The germline CDR1 and CDR2 sequences are MDHEN and SYDVKM. Trimming stripped 5 bases from V and 1 base from J, with 11 bases between. The CDR3 DNA is TGTGCCAGCAGTCTTTTAAGGGGGAACACTGAAGCTTTCTTT. This gives the protein CASSLLRGNTEAFF.

This clone has a count of ten or more. The CDR3 protein is CASSPPNYNSPLHF. For the CDR3, the DNA is TGTGCCAGCAGTCCACCGAACTATAATTCACCCCTCCACTTT. The chain carries TRBV6-6 and TRBJ1-6; D unclear. The CDR3 extends over 14 amino acids. V was shortened by 5 bases and J by 3 bases, with 8 bases between the two germline ends. In germline, CDR1 is MNHNY, CDR2 SVGAGI (reference sequence).

This chain joins TRBV18 and TRBJ2-2; D is perhaps TRBD2 (5 bases). CDR3 size: 15 residues. Germline CDR1 KGHSH, CDR2 LQKENI. Trimming took off 5 bases at V and 2 bases at J, with 12 bases between the two ends. CDR3 amino acids: CASSNLRTNTGELFF. The CDR3 DNA reads as TGTGCCAGCTCAAACCTTAGGACTAACACCGGGGAGCTGTTTTTT.

This clone appeared a single time. The rearrangement uses TRBV5-1 and TRBJ1-5; perhaps TRBD1 as D (5 bases). The CDR3 is 18 amino acids. CDR1 SGHRS and CDR2 YFSETQ come from the germline V gene. The V end lost 0 bases, the J end lost 2 bases, and 18 bases lay between the germline ends. Written as DNA, the CDR3 is TGCGCCAGCAGCTTGGGGGGTGCGGGGCAGGGCGGCAATCAGCCCCAGCATTTT. Protein product: CASSLGGAGQGGNQPQHF.

J is TRBJ2-7 and V is TRBV27, with 7 bases lining up with TRBD2. CDR3 length: 14 residues. Germline trimming cut 0 bases from V and 2 bases from J; bases unmatched to any gene: 1. Germline V gene lookup returns CDR1 MNHEY and CDR2 SMNVEV (reference sequence). The CDR3 coding sequence is TGTGCCAGCAGTTTATCGGGAGGGACCTACGAGCAGTACTTC. Amino acids: CASSLSGGTYEQYF.